These 4 T cell receptor beta chains came from one sample sequenced in a study of control samples from healthy donors and cancer patients. Sequencing used immunoSEQ multiplex PCR; TCRdb keeps in-frame clones, though not all of them. The sample contains fewer than 110,000 clones, about 89% of which appear only once. The specimen was blood. These receptors originate from a man in his thirties or forties in good health.

V is TRBV11-3 and J is TRBJ2-3; possibly TRBD1 or TRBD2 for D (6 bases each). The CDR3 spans 16 residues. V lost 8 bases and J lost 0, with 18 bases in between. The germline CDR1 and CDR2 sequences are SGHNT and YENEEA. The CDR3 sequence is CASASGGPRSTDTQYF. CDR3 bases: TGTGCCAGCGCCTCCGGGGGCCCCCGAAGCACAGATACGCAGTATTTT.

The gene calls are TRBV7-2 and TRBJ1-3, with 7 bases aligning to TRBD1. Germline lookup yields CDR1 SGHTA and CDR2 FQGNSA. J gave up 8 bases and V 5 bases, and 9 bases lay outside the gene matches. The CDR3 contains 14 residues. The CDR3 loop reads CASSEDRVVDTIYF. CDR3 nucleotide sequence: TGTGCCAGCAGCGAAGACAGGGTGGTAGACACCATATATTTT.

The chain recombines TRBV6-1 with TRBJ2-5; D is unresolved. Between the trimmed V and J ends, which lost 0 bases and 5 bases, there was a span of 4 bases. CDR1 and CDR2 from the germline V gene are MNHNS and SASEGT. This CDR3 comprises 12 residues. The CDR3 here is CASSEAGETQYF. The CDR3 coding sequence is TGTGCCAGCAGTGAAGCGGGCGAGACCCAGTACTTC.

In this sample, this clone turned up once. The chain joins TRBV15 to TRBJ1-3; D is uncertain. CDR3 size: 14 residues. Trimming left V 6 bases short and J 0 bases short, with 9 bases between. Germline assignment: CDR1 LNHNV and CDR2 YYDKDF (reference sequence). CDR3 amino acids: CATSGSFSGNTIYF. CDR3 sequence (DNA): TGTGCCACCAGTGGGAGCTTCTCTGGAAACACCATATATTTT.